This TCR beta chain is from a study of OX40 agonist ivuxolimab in advanced cancers. Study-wide background: Prior checkpoint blockade (anti-PD-1, anti-PD-L1 or anti-CTLA-4) was permitted; 40% had it.

V was shortened by 4 bases and J by 1 base, with 7 bases between the two germline ends. Germline V gene data show CDR1 as SGHTA and CDR2 as FQGNSA. CDR3 length equals 14 residues. Prior autoimmune disease or systemic immunosuppression barred patients. The repertoire was sequenced with immunoSEQ multiplex PCR; TCRdb's copy has only in-frame clones and lacks some. The data hold some 97,000 clones, with less than 95% observed a single time. Study-level points and caveats: At doses 0.1 to 3.0 mg/kg, CD4+ and CD8+ clones expanded.

About this clone itself: Antigen: not known.

The J gene is TRBJ2-2, the V gene TRBV7-2, with D possibly matching TRBD2 (6 bases). The receptor was derived from an adult with an advanced solid tumor such as melanoma, head and neck, liver or kidney cancer. The sequences come from CD4+ or CD8+ T cells sorted from blood, collected in a trial of the OX40 agonist ivuxolimab. The CDR3 reads CASSWDWNTGELFF. The CDR3 bases are TGTGCCAGCAGCTGGGACTGGAACACCGGGGAGCTGTTTTTT.